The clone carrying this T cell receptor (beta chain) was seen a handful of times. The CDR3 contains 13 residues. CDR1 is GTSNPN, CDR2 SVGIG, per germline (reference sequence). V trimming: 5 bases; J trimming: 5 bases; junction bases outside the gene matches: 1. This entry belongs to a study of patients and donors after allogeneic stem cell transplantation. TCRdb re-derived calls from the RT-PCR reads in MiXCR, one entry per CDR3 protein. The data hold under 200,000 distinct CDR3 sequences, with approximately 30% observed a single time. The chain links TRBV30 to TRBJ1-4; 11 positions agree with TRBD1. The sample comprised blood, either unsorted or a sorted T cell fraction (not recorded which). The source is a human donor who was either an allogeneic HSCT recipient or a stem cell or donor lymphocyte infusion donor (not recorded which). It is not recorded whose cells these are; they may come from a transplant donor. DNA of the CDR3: TGTGCCTGGGGGACAGGGGGGAATGAAAAACTGTTTTTT. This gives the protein CAWGTGGNEKLFF.